This record concerns one T cell receptor (beta chain) sequence. What it binds is not known. This entry is derived from a study of T cell repertoires in cytomegalovirus infection. Study summary: Peptides in the study included HLA-C-restricted and HLA-B-restricted CMV epitopes.

TCRdb re-analysed the reads in MiXCR, keeping a single row per CDR3 protein. The sample shows 51,000 or so distinct CDR3 sequences, roughly a fifth of them seen only once. Study results and limitations: CMV carriers having the relevant HLA were flagged by cumulative public TCR beta family frequency.

The receptor's source is a human donor in good health (CMV status not recorded). Some clones in this sample may be carry-over from other donors' samples. The starting material was CD8+ T cells from cultured PBMCs, obtained from culture after CMV antigen stimulation.

CDR3 residues: CAWSPPKGKDTEAFF. In nucleotides, the CDR3 is TGTGCCTGGAGTCCCCCAAAGGGGAAGGACACTGAAGCTTTCTTT. The chain uses TRBV30 and TRBJ1-1, with D possibly being TRBD1 (5 bases). Germline V CDR1 and CDR2: GTSNPN, SVGIG (reference sequence). Trimming took off 2 bases at V and 3 bases at J, with 16 bases between the two ends. This CDR3 is built from 15 residues.